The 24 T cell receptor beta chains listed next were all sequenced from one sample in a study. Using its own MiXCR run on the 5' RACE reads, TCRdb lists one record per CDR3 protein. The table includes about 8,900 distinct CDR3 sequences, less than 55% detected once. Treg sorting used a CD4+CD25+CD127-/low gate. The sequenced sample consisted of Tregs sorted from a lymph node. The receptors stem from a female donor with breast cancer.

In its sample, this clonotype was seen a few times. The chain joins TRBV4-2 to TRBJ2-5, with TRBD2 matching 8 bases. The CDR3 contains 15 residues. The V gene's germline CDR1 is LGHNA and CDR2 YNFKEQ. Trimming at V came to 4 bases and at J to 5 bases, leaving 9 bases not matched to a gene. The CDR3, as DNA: TGTGCCAGCAGCCCCCGTCAGAGCGGGAGTGAGACCCAGTACTTC. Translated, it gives CASSPRQSGSETQYF.

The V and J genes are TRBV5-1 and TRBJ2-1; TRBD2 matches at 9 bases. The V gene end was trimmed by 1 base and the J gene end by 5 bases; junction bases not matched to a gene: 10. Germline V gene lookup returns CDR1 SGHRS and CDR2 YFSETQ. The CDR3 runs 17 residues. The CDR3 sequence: CASSLSLAGVGHNEQFF. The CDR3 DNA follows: TGCGCCAGCAGCTTGTCTTTAGCGGGAGTTGGACACAATGAGCAGTTCTTC.

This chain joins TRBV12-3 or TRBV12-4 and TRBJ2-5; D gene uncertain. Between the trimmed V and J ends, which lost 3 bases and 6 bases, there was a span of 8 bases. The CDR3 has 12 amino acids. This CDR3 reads CASSLNQKTQYF. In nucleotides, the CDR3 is TGTGCCAGCAGTTTGAACCAGAAGACCCAGTACTTC.

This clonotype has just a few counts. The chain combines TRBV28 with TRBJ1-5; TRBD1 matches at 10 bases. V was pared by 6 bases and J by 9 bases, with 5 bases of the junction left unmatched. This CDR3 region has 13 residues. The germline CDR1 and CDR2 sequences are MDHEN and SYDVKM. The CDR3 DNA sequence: TGTGCCAGCAGACGACAGGGGGCCTCGCCCCAGCATTTT. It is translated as CASRRQGASPQHF.

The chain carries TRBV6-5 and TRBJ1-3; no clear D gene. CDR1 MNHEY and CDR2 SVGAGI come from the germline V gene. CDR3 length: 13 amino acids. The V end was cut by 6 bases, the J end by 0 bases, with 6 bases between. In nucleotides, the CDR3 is TGTGCCAGCAGGATGAGCTCTGGAAACACCATATATTTT. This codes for CASRMSSGNTIYF.

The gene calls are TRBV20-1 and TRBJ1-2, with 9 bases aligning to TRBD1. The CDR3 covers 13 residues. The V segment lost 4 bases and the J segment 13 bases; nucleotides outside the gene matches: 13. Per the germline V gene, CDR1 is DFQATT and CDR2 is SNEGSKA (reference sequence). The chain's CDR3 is CSATGTGIPPGTF. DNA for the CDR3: TGCAGTGCTACCGGGACAGGGATCCCGCCGGGCACCTTC.

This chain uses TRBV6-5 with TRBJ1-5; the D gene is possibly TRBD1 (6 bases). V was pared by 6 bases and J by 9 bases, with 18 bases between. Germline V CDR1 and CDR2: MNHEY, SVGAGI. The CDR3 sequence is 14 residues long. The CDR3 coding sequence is TGTGCCAGCAGACCAAGACAGGAAATAGGGCCCCAGCATTTT. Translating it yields CASRPRQEIGPQHF.

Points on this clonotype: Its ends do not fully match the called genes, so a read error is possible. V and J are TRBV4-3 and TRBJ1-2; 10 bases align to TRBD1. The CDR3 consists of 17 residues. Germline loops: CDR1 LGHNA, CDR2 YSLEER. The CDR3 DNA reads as TGCGCCAGCGGCCAAAAGGGACAGGGGAAAGACCATTATGGCTACACCTTC. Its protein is CASGQKGQGKDHYGYTF.

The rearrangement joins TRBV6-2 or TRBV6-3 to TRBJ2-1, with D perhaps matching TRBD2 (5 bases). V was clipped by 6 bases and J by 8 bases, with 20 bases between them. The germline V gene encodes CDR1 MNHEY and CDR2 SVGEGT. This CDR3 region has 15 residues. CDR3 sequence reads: CASRGMGANGDEQFF. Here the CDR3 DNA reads TGTGCCAGCAGGGGTATGGGAGCCAACGGGGATGAGCAGTTCTTC.

The CDR3 DNA reads as TGTGCCAGCAGTCATAGCGGGAGGAGTGGCGGGGAGCTGTTTTTT. Encoded protein: CASSHSGRSGGELFF. V is TRBV12-3 or TRBV12-4 and J is TRBJ2-2, with 10 bases that match TRBD2. J was trimmed by 7 bases and V by 5 bases; bases with no gene match: 7. The CDR3 contains 15 residues.

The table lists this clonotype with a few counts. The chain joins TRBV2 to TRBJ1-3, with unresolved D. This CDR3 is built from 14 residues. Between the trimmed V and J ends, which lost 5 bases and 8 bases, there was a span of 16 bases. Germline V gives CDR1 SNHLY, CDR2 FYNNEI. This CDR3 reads CASSLRTGGDTIYF. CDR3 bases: TGTGCCAGCAGTTTGCGAACCGGTGGGGACACCATATATTTT. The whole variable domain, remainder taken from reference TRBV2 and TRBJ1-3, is EPEVTQTPSHQVTQMGQEVILRCVPISNHLYFYWYRQILGQKVEFLVSFYNNEISEKSEIFDDQFSVERPDGSNFTLKIRSTKLEDSAMYFCASSLRTGGDTIYFGEGSWLTVV.

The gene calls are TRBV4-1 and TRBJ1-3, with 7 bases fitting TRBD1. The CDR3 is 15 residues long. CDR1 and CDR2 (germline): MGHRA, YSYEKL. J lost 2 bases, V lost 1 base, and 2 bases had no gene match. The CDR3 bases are TGCGCCAGCAGCCAAGTAACAGGGGCTGGAAACACCATATATTTT. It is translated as CASSQVTGAGNTIYF.

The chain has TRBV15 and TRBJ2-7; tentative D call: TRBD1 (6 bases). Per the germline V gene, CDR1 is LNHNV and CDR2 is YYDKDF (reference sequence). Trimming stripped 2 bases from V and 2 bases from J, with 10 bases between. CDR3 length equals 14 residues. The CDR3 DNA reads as TGTGCCACCAGCAGATCCGGACAGACCTACGAGCAGTACTTC. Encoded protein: CATSRSGQTYEQYF.

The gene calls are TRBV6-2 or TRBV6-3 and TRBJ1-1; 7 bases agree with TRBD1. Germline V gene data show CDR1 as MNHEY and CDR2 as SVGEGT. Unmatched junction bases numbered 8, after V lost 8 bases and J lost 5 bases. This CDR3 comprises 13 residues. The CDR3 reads CASQKEQGTEAFF. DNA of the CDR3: TGTGCCAGCCAAAAGGAACAGGGGACTGAAGCTTTCTTT.

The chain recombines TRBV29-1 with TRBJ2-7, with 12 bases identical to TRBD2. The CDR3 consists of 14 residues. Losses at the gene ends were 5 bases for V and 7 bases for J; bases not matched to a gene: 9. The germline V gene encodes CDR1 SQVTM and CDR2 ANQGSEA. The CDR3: CSVTLAGGLREQYF. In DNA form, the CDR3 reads TGCAGCGTTACACTAGCGGGAGGTTTGAGAGAGCAGTACTTC.

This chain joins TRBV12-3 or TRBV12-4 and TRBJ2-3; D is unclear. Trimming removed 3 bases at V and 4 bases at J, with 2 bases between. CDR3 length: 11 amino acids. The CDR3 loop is CASSLADTQYF. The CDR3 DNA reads TGTGCCAGCAGTTTGGCAGATACGCAGTATTTT.

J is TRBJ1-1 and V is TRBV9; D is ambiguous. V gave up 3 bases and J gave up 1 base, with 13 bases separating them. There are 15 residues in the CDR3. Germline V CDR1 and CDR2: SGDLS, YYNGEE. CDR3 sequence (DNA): TGTGCCAGCAGCGGACCAGGACTAACGAACACTGAAGCTTTCTTT. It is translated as CASSGPGLTNTEAFF. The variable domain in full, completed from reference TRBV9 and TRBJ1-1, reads DSGVTQTPKHLITATGQRVTLRCSPRSGDLSVYWYQQSLDQGLQFLIQYYNGEERAKGNILERFSAQQFPDLHSELNLSSLELGDSALYFCASSGPGLTNTEAFFGQGTRLTVV.

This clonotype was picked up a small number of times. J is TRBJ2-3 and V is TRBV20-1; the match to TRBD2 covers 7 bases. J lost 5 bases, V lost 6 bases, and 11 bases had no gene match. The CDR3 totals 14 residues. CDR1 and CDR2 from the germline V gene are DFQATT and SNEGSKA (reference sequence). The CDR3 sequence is CSATSGILGDTQYF. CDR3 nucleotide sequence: TGCAGTGCGACGAGCGGGATACTAGGAGATACGCAGTATTTT.

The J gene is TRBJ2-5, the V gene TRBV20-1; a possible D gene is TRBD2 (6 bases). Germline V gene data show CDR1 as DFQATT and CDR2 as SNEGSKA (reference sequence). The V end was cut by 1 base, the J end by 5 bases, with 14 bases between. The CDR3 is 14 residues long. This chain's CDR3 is CSARGPGGYETQYF. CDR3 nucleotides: TGCAGTGCTAGAGGCCCTGGGGGGTATGAGACCCAGTACTTC.

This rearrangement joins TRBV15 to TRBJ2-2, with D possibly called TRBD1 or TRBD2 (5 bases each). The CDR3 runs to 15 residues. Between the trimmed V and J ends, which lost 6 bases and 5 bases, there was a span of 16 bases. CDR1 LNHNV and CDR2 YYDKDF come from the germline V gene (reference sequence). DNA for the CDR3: TGTGCCACCAGAGCCGGGGCTAGGGTAACCGGGGAGCTGTTTTTT. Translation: CATRAGARVTGELFF.

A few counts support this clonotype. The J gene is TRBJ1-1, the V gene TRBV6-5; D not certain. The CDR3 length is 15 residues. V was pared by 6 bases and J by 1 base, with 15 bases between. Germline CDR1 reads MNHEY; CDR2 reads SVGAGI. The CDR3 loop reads CASSRWPGRNTEAFF. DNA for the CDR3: TGTGCCAGCAGCAGGTGGCCGGGGAGGAACACTGAAGCTTTCTTT.

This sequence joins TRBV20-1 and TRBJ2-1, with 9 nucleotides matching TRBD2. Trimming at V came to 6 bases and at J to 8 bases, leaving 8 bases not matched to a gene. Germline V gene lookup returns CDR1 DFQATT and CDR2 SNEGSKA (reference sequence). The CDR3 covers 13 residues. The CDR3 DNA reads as TGCAGTGCGCCGGGACTAGCTTCCCATGAGCAGTTCTTC. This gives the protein CSAPGLASHEQFF.

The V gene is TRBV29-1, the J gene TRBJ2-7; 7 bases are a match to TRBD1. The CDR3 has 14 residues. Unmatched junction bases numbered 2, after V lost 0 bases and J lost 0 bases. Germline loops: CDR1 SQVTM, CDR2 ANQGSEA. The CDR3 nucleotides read TGCAGCGTTGAAGAATGGGACAGCTCCTACGAGCAGTACTTC. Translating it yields CSVEEWDSSYEQYF.

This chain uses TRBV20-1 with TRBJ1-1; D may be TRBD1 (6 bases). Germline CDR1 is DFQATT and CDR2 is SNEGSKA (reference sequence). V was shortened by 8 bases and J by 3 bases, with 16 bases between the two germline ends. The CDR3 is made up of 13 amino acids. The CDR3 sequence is CSQRGGRDTEAFF. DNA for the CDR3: TGCAGTCAAAGAGGGGGGCGCGACACTGAAGCTTTCTTT.